The 9 T cell receptor beta chains given below trace back to one sample, sequenced in a study of T cell repertoires in cytomegalovirus infection. One entry per CDR3 protein, called by TCRdb with MiXCR from the reads. The data show about 52,000 distinct CDR3 sequences, around 20% seen once. No cognate antigen is known for these TCRs. Sequencing used CD8+ T cells from cultured PBMCs, obtained from culture after CMV antigen stimulation. All receptors derive from a human donor in good health (CMV status not recorded). Some clones in this sample may be carry-over from other donors' samples.

The J gene is TRBJ1-2, the V gene TRBV5-5, with TRBD1 identical over 8 bases. The CDR3 extends over 15 amino acids. Germline CDR1 reads SGHKS; CDR2 reads YYEKEE (reference sequence). The ends lost 3 bases at V and 7 bases at J; junction bases unmatched: 11. The CDR3 here is CASSWEDRAPRGYTF. The DNA for the CDR3 is TGTGCCAGCAGCTGGGAGGACAGGGCCCCTCGTGGCTACACCTTC.

The V gene is TRBV12-3 or TRBV12-4, the J gene TRBJ1-1, with D maybe TRBD1 (6 bases). CDR3 length: 15 amino acids. V lost 8 bases and J 0 bases, leaving 16 bases between the germline ends. The CDR3 nucleotides read TGTGCCAGCGGCCCAGGGGAGAGCATGAACACTGAAGCTTTCTTT. Its protein product is CASGPGESMNTEAFF.

The V and J genes are TRBV6-2 or TRBV6-3 and TRBJ1-2; D call uncertain. The CDR3 has 12 amino acids. In germline, CDR1 is MNHEY, CDR2 SVGEGT. The V gene lost 5 bases and the J gene lost 5 bases, with 9 bases spanning the gap. Here the CDR3 DNA reads TGTGCCAGCAGTCGACAAAGTTATGGCTACACCTTC. This gives the protein CASSRQSYGYTF.

This clonotype was seen a handful of times. The genes are TRBV7-9 and TRBJ2-1, with 9 bases identical to TRBD1. J lost 5 bases, V lost 3 bases, and 17 bases had no gene match. The CDR3 consists of 19 residues. Per germline, CDR1 SEHNR and CDR2 FQNEAQ (reference sequence). The CDR3 nucleotides are TGTGCCAGCAGCTTGGAATACCTAACAGGGGGCGAAGCTCACAATGAGCAGTTCTTC. Translation gives CASSLEYLTGGEAHNEQFF.

This clonotype was seen only a few times. The rearrangement links TRBV28 to TRBJ1-2; D remains unclear. The CDR3 runs 14 residues. Germline V gives CDR1 MDHEN, CDR2 SYDVKM. Trimming shortened V by 4 bases and J by 4 bases, and 13 bases separated the two germline ends. The chain's CDR3 is CASSSSMFPYGYTF. CDR3 bases: TGTGCCAGCAGTTCTTCCATGTTTCCCTATGGCTACACCTTC.

This clonotype was seen a few times. The chain combines TRBV24-1 with TRBJ2-1, with D maybe TRBD2 (6 bases). Between the trimmed V and J ends, which lost 2 bases and 8 bases, there was a span of 15 bases. Germline lookup yields CDR1 KGHDR and CDR2 SFDVKD. The CDR3 runs 15 residues. The CDR3 here is CATSDWGIGSDEQFF. The DNA of the CDR3 is TGTGCCACCAGTGATTGGGGAATCGGGAGTGATGAGCAGTTCTTC.

This clonotype has a handful of counts. J is TRBJ1-2 and V is TRBV9; 9 positions match TRBD1. With 3 bases clipped from V and 6 bases from J, the junction kept 9 bases outside the gene matches. Germline values: CDR1 SGDLS, CDR2 YYNGEE. The CDR3 has 15 residues. CDR3 nucleotide sequence: TGTGCCAGCAGCGCCCACACAGGGGGCGAGAATGGCTACACCTTC. This codes for CASSAHTGGENGYTF.

This clonotype was found a few times. CDR3 in DNA: TGTGCCAGCAGCTTAATCAGTCCGCGGGAGCAGTACTTC. Amino acid sequence: CASSLISPREQYF. The chain has TRBV7-2 and TRBJ2-7; no definite D call. The CDR3 is made up of 13 amino acids. With 2 bases removed from V and 7 bases from J, the gap between germline ends came to 12 bases. The germline CDR1 and CDR2 sequences are SGHTA and FQGNSA. Based on the CDR3 plus reference TRBV7-2 and TRBJ2-7, the full variable domain is GAGVSQSPSNKVTEKGKDVELRCDPISGHTALYWYRQSLGQGLEFLIYFQGNSAPDKSGLPSDRFSAERTGGSVSTLTIQRTQQEDSAVYLCASSLISPREQYFGPGTRLTVT.

This clonotype was observed a few times. This sequence joins TRBV7-2 and TRBJ2-3; 7 bases fit TRBD1. Germline V gene sequence: CDR1 SGHTA, CDR2 FQGNSA. The CDR3 loop spans 13 amino acids. The V gene end was trimmed by 1 base and the J gene end by 10 bases; junction bases not matched to a gene: 5. The CDR3 region has the DNA TGTGCCAGCAGCTTAGATAGACAGGGAGCGCAGTATTTT. Its protein product is CASSLDRQGAQYF.